This T cell receptor (beta chain) was retrieved from a study of beta chain features in type 1 diabetes. At the level of the study: All samples combined gave just under 110 million sorted cells for examination.

V dropped 10 bases and J dropped 1 base, with 7 bases sitting between them. CDR1 and CDR2 (germline): MDHEN, SYDVKM. This CDR3 has 11 amino acids. The isolated RNA, all of it, was reverse transcribed, so expressed TCRB transcripts were what got sequenced. The method was immunoSEQ multiplex PCR; TCRdb's version includes in-frame clones alone and lacks a portion of them. The data contain fewer than 500,000 clones, around 13% of them seen just once; the ten biggest clones take up less than 0.04%. This TCR came from a man under 40 in good health. The chain has TRBV28 and TRBJ1-1; the D gene is possibly TRBD1 (6 bases). Sequenced input: naive CD4+ T cells from blood. The CDR3 DNA reads as TGTGCCACCAGGGGGAACACTGAAGCTTTCTTT. It encodes CATRGNTEAFF.